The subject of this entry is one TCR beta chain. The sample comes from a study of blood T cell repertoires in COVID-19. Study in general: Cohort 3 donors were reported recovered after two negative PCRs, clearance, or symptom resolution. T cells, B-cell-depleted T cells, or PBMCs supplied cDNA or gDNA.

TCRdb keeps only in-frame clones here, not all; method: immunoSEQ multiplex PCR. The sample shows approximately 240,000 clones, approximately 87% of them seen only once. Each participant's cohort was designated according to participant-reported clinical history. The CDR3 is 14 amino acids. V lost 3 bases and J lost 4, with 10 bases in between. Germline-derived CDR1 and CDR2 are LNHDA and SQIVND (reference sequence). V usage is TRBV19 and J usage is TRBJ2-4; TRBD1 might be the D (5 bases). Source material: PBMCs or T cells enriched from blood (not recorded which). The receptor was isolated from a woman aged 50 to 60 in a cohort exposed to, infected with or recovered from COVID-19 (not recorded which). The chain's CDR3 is CASSIRQNKNIQYF. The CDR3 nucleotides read TGTGCCAGTAGTATTCGACAGAATAAAAACATTCAGTACTTC.